The 23 T cell receptor beta chains below come from one sample, sequenced in a study of T cell repertoires in cytomegalovirus infection. The antigens for these receptors are not known. A single record per CDR3 protein comes from TCRdb applying MiXCR to the reads. The sample yields about 480,000 distinct CDR3 sequences, 30% to 40% seen once. The sequencing used cultured PBMCs, collected from culture after CMV antigen stimulation. All receptors derive from a human donor in good health (CMV status not recorded). Some clones in this sample may be carry-over from other donors' samples.

J is TRBJ2-1 and V is TRBV10-3; D is ambiguous. The CDR3 runs 14 residues. V was pared by 8 bases and J by 4 bases, with 15 bases between. From germline, CDR1 is ENHRY and CDR2 SYGVKD. CDR3 amino acids: CAIRAAASYNEQFF. CDR3 nucleotide sequence: TGTGCCATCCGTGCGGCAGCTTCGTACAATGAGCAGTTCTTC.

The chain carries TRBV6-5 and TRBJ1-3; D gene uncertain. This CDR3 has 12 amino acids. Trimming removed 11 bases from V and 0 bases from J, with 8 bases in between. The germline V gene has CDR1 MNHEY and CDR2 SVGAGI. The CDR3 here is CAAQSSGNTIYF. CDR3 DNA sequence: TGTGCCGCACAGAGCTCTGGAAACACCATATATTTT.

This clonotype showed up just a few times. The chain is built from TRBV19 and TRBJ2-3; no reliable D call. Trimming removed 5 bases at V and 2 bases at J, with 14 bases between. CDR3 length: 15 amino acids. CDR1 is LNHDA, CDR2 SQIVND, per germline (reference sequence). CDR3 in DNA: TGTGCCAGTAGTTCTTCGGCAGCAAACACAGATACGCAGTATTTT. Its translation: CASSSSAANTDTQYF.

This clonotype was picked up a small number of times. V gene TRBV7-4 combines with J gene TRBJ2-3, with D maybe TRBD2 (5 bases). V was pared by 8 bases and J by 5 bases, with 14 bases between. Germline lookup yields CDR1 SGHVT and CDR2 SQSDAQ. The CDR3 sequence is 13 residues long. The CDR3 bases are TGTGCCAGCCCAACAGAGGCGGGAGATACGCAGTATTTT. It is translated as CASPTEAGDTQYF. Supplemented by reference TRBV7-4 and TRBJ2-3, the full variable domain reads GAGVSQSPRYKVAKRGRDVALRCDSISGHVTLYWYRQTLGQGSEVLTYSQSDAQRDKSGRPSGRFSAERPERSVSTLKIQRTEQGDSAVYLCASPTEAGDTQYFGPGTRLTVL.

This sequence joins TRBV7-8 and TRBJ1-2; D is perhaps TRBD1 (5 bases). The germline CDR1 and CDR2 sequences are SGHVS and FQNEAQ. V was pared by 7 bases and J by 3 bases, with 15 bases between. This CDR3 has 14 amino acids. CDR3 residues: CASTSRVRDYGYTF. Written as DNA, the CDR3 is TGTGCCAGCACCTCCAGGGTTAGGGACTATGGCTACACCTTC.

This chain uses TRBV7-2 with TRBJ2-4; 7 bases map to TRBD1. The V gene end was trimmed by 2 bases and the J gene end by 0 bases; junction bases not matched to a gene: 10. Germline V lookup: CDR1 SGHTA, CDR2 FQGNSA. CDR3 length: 18 amino acids. CDR3 in DNA: TGTGCCAGCAGCTTATTGTGGGACAGCTTTCTAGCCAAAAACATTCAGTACTTC. Its translation is CASSLLWDSFLAKNIQYF.

This clonotype was seen only a few times. The V gene is TRBV7-2, the J gene TRBJ1-2; the D is unclear. CDR1 and CDR2 (germline): SGHTA, FQGNSA. The CDR3 has 14 residues. Trimming pared 5 bases from V and 4 bases from J, leaving 14 bases between. The CDR3, as DNA: TGTGCCAGCAGCCGATCGAGAATCGGCTATGGCTACACCTTC. It translates to CASSRSRIGYGYTF. Using reference TRBV7-2 and TRBJ1-2 for the parts outside the CDR3, the full variable domain is GAGVSQSPSNKVTEKGKDVELRCDPISGHTALYWYRQSLGQGLEFLIYFQGNSAPDKSGLPSDRFSAERTGGSVSTLTIQRTQQEDSAVYLCASSRSRIGYGYTFGSGTRLTVV.

This clonotype has just a few counts. This chain connects TRBV24-1 to TRBJ2-3; D not certain. V lost 0 bases, J lost 2 bases, and 17 bases lay in between. The germline V gene has CDR1 KGHDR and CDR2 SFDVKD. The length of the CDR3 is 18 residues. CDR3 DNA sequence: TGTGCCACCAGTGATTTGGGCAGTCGAGCCCCCTACACAGATACGCAGTATTTT. Amino acids: CATSDLGSRAPYTDTQYF.

This clonotype turned up a few times. This rearrangement joins TRBV7-6 to TRBJ2-7, with 7 bases lining up with TRBD2. Trimming took 1 base from V and 4 from J; bases not matched to a gene: 7. This CDR3 region has 15 residues. Germline CDR1 and CDR2: SGHVS and FNYEAQ. The CDR3 sequence: CASSLGPSGDYEQYF. The CDR3 DNA sequence: TGTGCCAGCAGCTTAGGCCCTAGCGGAGATTACGAGCAGTACTTC.

This clonotype has more than one count but fewer than ten. This sequence joins TRBV10-3 and TRBJ2-2; D gene ambiguous. Germline V gene data show CDR1 as ENHRY and CDR2 as SYGVKD. Trimming removed 6 bases from V and 6 bases from J, with 11 bases in between. CDR3 length: 13 residues. This CDR3 is CAISLTQAGELFF. In DNA, the CDR3 is TGTGCCATCAGCCTCACCCAAGCCGGGGAGCTGTTTTTT.

The gene calls are TRBV11-1 and TRBJ2-7; possible D gene TRBD1, 6 bases. This CDR3 comprises 17 residues. Trimming stripped 1 base from V and 3 bases from J, with 19 bases between. Germline V gives CDR1 SGHAT, CDR2 FQDESV (reference sequence). CDR3 DNA sequence: TGTGCCAGCAGCTTAGTGGCTCGGGACACGGCTTTCTACGAGCAGTACTTC. Amino acids: CASSLVARDTAFYEQYF.

This clonotype was found many times. The gene calls are TRBV7-8 and TRBJ1-5; the D is unclear. The CDR3 totals 15 residues. The ends were cut back, 8 bases at V and 1 base at J, with 15 bases in the middle. The germline V gene has CDR1 SGHVS and CDR2 FQNEAQ. The CDR3 DNA is TGTGCCAGCGGCCACTGGGGAGTCAGCAATCAGCCCCAGCATTTT. Its translation: CASGHWGVSNQPQHF.

The genes are TRBV5-1 and TRBJ2-2, with TRBD2 matching 9 bases. Germline V gene sequence: CDR1 SGHRS, CDR2 YFSETQ. This CDR3 comprises 19 residues. V dropped 1 base and J dropped 0; count of bases not matched to a gene: 10. The CDR3 nucleotides read TGCGCCAGCAGCTTGTATTGGTTAGCGGGAGTGGCGAACACCGGGGAGCTGTTTTTT. It yields the protein CASSLYWLAGVANTGELFF.

There are a few counts of this clonotype. This chain links TRBV6-2 or TRBV6-3 with TRBJ2-1; possible D gene TRBD2, 6 bases. Germline V lookup: CDR1 MNHEY, CDR2 SVGEGT. Between the trimmed V and J ends, which lost 7 bases and 3 bases, there was a span of 19 bases. The CDR3 consists of 16 residues. The CDR3 region is CASTSGAGLFYNEQFF. The CDR3 nucleotides read TGTGCCAGCACCTCCGGAGCGGGCTTGTTCTACAATGAGCAGTTCTTC.

The chain carries TRBV6-5 and TRBJ2-5, with D perhaps TRBD1 (6 bases). The CDR3 length is 15 residues. V was trimmed by 4 bases and J by 8 bases, leaving 20 bases between them. Per germline, CDR1 MNHEY and CDR2 SVGAGI. The CDR3 DNA sequence: TGTGCCAGCAGTTTCGGACAGACGAAACGGGAAACCCAGTACTTC. Its protein is CASSFGQTKRETQYF.

This clonotype was picked up many times. The genes are TRBV7-2 and TRBJ2-1; 12 bases align to TRBD2. J lost 2 bases, V lost 5 bases, and 10 bases had no gene match. CDR3 length: 18 amino acids. CDR1 and CDR2 from the germline V gene are SGHTA and FQGNSA. Here the CDR3 reads CASSRTSGNRDAYNEQFF. CDR3 DNA: TGTGCCAGCAGCCGGACTAGCGGGAATCGGGATGCCTACAATGAGCAGTTCTTC.

This clonotype has only a few counts. This chain connects TRBV6-2 or TRBV6-3 to TRBJ2-5, with 8 bases fitting TRBD1. Looked up from germline, CDR1 is MNHEY and CDR2 is SVGEGT. This CDR3 comprises 14 residues. Trimming at V came to 7 bases and at J to 7 bases, leaving 11 bases not matched to a gene. CDR3 region: CASTPFRTGMTQYF. CDR3 bases: TGTGCCAGCACCCCATTTAGGACAGGGATGACCCAGTACTTC.

The genes are TRBV30 and TRBJ1-5; D call uncertain. The CDR3 runs to 14 residues. Germline V CDR1 and CDR2: GTSNPN, SVGIG (reference sequence). The ends were cut back, 2 bases at V and 0 bases at J, with 8 bases in the middle. The chain's CDR3 is CAWSQGTSNQPQHF. The DNA of the CDR3 is TGTGCCTGGAGTCAAGGTACTAGCAATCAGCCCCAGCATTTT.

CDR3 region: CASSQRGTGLSQPQHF. As DNA, the CDR3 is TGTGCCAGCAGCCAAAGAGGGACAGGGCTAAGCCAGCCCCAGCATTTT. The chain joins TRBV3-1 to TRBJ1-5; 9 nucleotides match TRBD1. CDR1 and CDR2 from the germline V gene are LGHDT and YNNKEL (reference sequence). The ends lost 2 bases at V and 7 bases at J; junction bases unmatched: 9. This CDR3 comprises 16 residues.

In this sample, this clonotype turned up a few times. The genes are TRBV19 and TRBJ2-2; tentatively, D is TRBD1 (5 bases). V was cut by 5 bases and J by 3 bases, with 19 bases left in between. CDR3 length: 17 residues. The germline CDR1 and CDR2 sequences are LNHDA and SQIVND (reference sequence). CDR3: CASSGSRQSAHTGELFF. Here the CDR3 DNA reads TGTGCCAGTAGTGGGTCAAGACAGAGCGCTCACACCGGGGAGCTGTTTTTT.

This clonotype came up a few times. This rearrangement joins TRBV7-6 to TRBJ2-1, with D possibly being TRBD1 (6 bases). The CDR3 sequence is 12 residues long. Trimming removed 5 bases from V and 8 bases from J, with 10 bases in between. Germline values: CDR1 SGHVS, CDR2 FNYEAQ. This chain's CDR3 is CASSPQGHEQFF. The CDR3, as DNA: TGTGCCAGCAGCCCACAGGGCCATGAGCAGTTCTTC. Using reference TRBV7-6 and TRBJ2-1 for the parts outside the CDR3, the full variable domain is GAGVSQSPRYKVTKRGQDVALRCDPISGHVSLYWYRQALGQGPEFLTYFNYEAQQDKSGLPNDRFSAERPEGSISTLTIQRTEQRDSAMYRCASSPQGHEQFFGPGTRLTVL.

Written as DNA, the CDR3 is TGTGCCAGCAGCTTTCAGAAGAGTCAAGAGACCCAGTACTTC. Amino acid sequence: CASSFQKSQETQYF. The chain uses TRBV7-2 and TRBJ2-5; D uncertain. CDR1 and CDR2 from the germline V gene are SGHTA and FQGNSA. V lost 3 bases to trimming and J lost 2 bases, with 10 bases between them. This CDR3 has 14 amino acids.

V usage is TRBV28 and J usage is TRBJ2-3; the D gene could be TRBD1 or TRBD2 (5 bases each). Trimming stripped 2 bases from V and 2 bases from J, with 14 bases between. Germline lookup yields CDR1 MDHEN and CDR2 SYDVKM. This CDR3 has 16 amino acids. This chain's CDR3 is CASSLPRDGFTDTQYF. In nucleotides, the CDR3 is TGTGCCAGCAGTTTACCCCGGGACGGATTCACAGATACGCAGTATTTT.